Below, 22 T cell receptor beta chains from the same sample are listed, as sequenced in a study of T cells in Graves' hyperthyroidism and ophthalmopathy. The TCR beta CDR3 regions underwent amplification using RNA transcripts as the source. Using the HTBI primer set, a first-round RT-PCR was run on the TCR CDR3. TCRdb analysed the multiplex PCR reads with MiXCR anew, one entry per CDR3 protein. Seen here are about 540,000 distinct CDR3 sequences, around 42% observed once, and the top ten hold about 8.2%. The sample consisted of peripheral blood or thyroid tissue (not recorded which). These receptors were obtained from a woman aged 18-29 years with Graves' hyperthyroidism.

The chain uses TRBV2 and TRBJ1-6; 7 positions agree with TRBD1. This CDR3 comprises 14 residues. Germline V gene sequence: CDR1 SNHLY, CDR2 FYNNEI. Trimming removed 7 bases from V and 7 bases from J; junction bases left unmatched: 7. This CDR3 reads CASTYRGWNSPLHF. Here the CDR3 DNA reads TGTGCCAGCACCTACAGGGGATGGAATTCACCCCTCCACTTT.

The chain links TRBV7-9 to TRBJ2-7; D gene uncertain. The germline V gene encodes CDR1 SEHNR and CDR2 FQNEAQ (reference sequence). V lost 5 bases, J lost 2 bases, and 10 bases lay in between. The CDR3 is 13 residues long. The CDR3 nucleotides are TGTGCCAGCAGCAAACACACGCCCTACGAGCAGTACTTC. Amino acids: CASSKHTPYEQYF.

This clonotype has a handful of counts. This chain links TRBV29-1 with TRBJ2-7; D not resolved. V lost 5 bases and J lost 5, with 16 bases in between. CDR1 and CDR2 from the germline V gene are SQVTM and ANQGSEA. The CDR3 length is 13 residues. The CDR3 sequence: CSVITASADEQYF. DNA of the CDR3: TGCAGCGTTATTACAGCGTCGGCCGACGAGCAGTACTTC.

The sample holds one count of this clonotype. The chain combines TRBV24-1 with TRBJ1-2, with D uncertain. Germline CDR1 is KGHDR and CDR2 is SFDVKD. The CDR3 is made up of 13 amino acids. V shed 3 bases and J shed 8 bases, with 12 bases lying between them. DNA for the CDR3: TGTGCCACCAGTGATGCCGGAGGGTCCGGCTACACCTTC. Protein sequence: CATSDAGGSGYTF.

CDR3 region: CASSIRGGTEAFF. In DNA form, the CDR3 reads TGTGCCAGTAGTATAAGGGGAGGCACTGAAGCTTTCTTT. The chain carries TRBV19 and TRBJ1-1, with D tentatively TRBD1 (5 bases). V was shortened by 2 bases and J by 4 bases, with 8 bases between the two germline ends. This CDR3 is 13 amino acids long. Germline V gives CDR1 LNHDA, CDR2 SQIVND (reference sequence).

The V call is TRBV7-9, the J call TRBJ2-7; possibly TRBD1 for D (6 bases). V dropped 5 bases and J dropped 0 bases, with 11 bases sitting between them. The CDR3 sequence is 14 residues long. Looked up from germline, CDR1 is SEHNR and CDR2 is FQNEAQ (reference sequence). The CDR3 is CASSGRDTSYEQYF. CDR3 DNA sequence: TGTGCCAGCAGCGGCCGGGACACCTCCTACGAGCAGTACTTC.

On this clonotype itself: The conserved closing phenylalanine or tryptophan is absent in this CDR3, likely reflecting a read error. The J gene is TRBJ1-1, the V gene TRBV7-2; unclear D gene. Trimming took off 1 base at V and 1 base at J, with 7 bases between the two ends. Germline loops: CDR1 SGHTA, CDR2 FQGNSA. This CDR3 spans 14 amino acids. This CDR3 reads CASSLVAENTEAFL. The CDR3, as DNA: TGTGCCAGCAGCTTAGTGGCAGAGAACACTGAAGCTTTCCTT.

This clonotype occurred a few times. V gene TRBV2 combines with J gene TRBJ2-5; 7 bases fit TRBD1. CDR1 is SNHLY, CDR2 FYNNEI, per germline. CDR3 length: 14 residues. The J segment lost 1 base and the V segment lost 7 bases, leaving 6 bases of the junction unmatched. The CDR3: CASTKRQGQETQYF. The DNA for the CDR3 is TGTGCCAGCACTAAGAGACAGGGCCAAGAGACCCAGTACTTC.

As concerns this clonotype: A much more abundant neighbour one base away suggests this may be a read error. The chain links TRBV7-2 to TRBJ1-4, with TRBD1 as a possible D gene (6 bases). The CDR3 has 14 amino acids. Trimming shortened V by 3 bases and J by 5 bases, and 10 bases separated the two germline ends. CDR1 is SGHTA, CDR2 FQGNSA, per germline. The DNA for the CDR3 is TGTGCCAGCAGCTTGAACAGGGAAAATGAAAAACTGTTTTTT. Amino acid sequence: CASSLNRENEKLFF.

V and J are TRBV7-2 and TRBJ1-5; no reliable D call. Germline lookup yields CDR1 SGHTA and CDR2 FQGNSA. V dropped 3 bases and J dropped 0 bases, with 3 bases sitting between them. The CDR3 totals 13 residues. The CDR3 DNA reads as TGTGCCAGCAGCTTTACTAGCAATCAGCCCCAGCATTTT. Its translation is CASSFTSNQPQHF. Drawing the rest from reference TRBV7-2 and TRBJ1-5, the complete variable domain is GAGVSQSPSNKVTEKGKDVELRCDPISGHTALYWYRQSLGQGLEFLIYFQGNSAPDKSGLPSDRFSAERTGGSVSTLTIQRTQQEDSAVYLCASSFTSNQPQHFGDGTRLSIL.

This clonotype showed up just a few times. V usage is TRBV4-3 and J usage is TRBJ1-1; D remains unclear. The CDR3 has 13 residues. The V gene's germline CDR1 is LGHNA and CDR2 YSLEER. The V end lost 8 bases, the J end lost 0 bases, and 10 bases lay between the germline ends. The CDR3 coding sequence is TGCGCCAGCGCCTCGATCCTGAACACTGAAGCTTTCTTT. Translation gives CASASILNTEAFF.

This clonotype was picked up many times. CDR3 nucleotides: TGTGCCAGCAGAGACGAAGGGTATAATAATTCACCCCTCCACTTT. Encoded protein: CASRDEGYNNSPLHF. The V gene is TRBV25-1, the J gene TRBJ1-6; D gene unclear. The CDR3 loop spans 15 amino acids. Germline-derived CDR1 and CDR2 are MGHDK and SYGVNS. The ends were cut back, 6 bases at V and 5 bases at J, with 14 bases in the middle.

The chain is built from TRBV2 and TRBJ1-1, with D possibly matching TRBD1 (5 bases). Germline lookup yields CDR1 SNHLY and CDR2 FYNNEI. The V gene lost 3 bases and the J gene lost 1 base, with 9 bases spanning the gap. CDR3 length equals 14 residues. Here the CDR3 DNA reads TGTGCCAGCAGTGAGCGGGACTCGAACACTGAAGCTTTCTTT. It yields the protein CASSERDSNTEAFF.

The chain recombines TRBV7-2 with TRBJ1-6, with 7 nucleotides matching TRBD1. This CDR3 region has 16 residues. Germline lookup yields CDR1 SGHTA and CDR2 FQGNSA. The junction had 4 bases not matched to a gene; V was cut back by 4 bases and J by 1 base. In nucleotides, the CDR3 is TGTGCCAGCAGCTGGGGACAGCAGTCCTATAATTCACCCCTCCACTTT. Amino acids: CASSWGQQSYNSPLHF.

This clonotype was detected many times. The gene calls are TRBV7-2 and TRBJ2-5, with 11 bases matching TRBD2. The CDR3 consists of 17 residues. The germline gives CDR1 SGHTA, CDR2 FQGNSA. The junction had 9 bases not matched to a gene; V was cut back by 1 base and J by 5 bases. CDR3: CASSLVGLAGGRETQYF. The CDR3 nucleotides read TGTGCCAGCAGCTTAGTTGGTCTAGCGGGAGGCAGGGAGACCCAGTACTTC.

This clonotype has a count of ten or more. CDR3 in amino acids: CATSRGDSSNQPQHF. Here the CDR3 DNA reads TGTGCCACCAGCAGAGGGGACAGTAGCAATCAGCCCCAGCATTTT. This chain joins TRBV15 and TRBJ1-5, with 7 bases aligning to TRBD1. The trim removed 1 base at V and 0 bases at J, leaving 0 bases unmatched. The CDR3 has 15 residues. Germline V gene sequence: CDR1 LNHNV, CDR2 YYDKDF (reference sequence).

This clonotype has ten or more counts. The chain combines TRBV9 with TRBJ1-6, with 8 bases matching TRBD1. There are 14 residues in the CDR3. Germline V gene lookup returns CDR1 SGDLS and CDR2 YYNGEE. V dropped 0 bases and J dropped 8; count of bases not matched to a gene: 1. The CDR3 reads CASSVAGGDSPLHF. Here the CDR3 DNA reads TGTGCCAGCAGCGTAGCAGGGGGCGATTCACCCCTCCACTTT.

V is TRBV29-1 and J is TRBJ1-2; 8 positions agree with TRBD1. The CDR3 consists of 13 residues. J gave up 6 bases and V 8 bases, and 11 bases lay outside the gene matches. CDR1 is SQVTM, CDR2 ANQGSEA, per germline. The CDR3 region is CSLGTGRDDGYTF. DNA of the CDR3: TGCAGCTTGGGGACAGGACGGGATGATGGCTACACCTTC.

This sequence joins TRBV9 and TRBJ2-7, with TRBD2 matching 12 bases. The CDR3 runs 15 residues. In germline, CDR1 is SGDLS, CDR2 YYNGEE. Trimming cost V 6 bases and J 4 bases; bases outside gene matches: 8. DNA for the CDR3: TGTGCCAGCACCCCTAGCGGGAGGGCCGGGTACGAGCAGTACTTC. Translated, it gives CASTPSGRAGYEQYF.

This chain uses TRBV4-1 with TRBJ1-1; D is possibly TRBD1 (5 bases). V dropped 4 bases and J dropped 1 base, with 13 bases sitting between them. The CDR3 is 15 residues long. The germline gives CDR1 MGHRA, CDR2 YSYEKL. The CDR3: CASSPKGPTNTEAFF. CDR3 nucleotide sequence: TGCGCCAGCAGCCCGAAGGGACCCACGAACACTGAAGCTTTCTTT.

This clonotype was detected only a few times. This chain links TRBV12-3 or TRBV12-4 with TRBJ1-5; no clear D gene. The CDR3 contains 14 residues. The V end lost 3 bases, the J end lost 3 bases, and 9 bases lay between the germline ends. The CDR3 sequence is CASSLLGYNQPQHF. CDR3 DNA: TGTGCCAGCAGTTTGTTAGGGTACAATCAGCCCCAGCATTTT.

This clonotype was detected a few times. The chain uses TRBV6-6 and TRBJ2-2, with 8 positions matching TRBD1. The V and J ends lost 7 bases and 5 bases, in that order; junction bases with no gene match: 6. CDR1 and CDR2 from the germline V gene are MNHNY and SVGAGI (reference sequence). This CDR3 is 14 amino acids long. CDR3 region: CASTDRGETGELFF. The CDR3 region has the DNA TGTGCCAGCACTGACAGGGGTGAAACCGGGGAGCTGTTTTTT.